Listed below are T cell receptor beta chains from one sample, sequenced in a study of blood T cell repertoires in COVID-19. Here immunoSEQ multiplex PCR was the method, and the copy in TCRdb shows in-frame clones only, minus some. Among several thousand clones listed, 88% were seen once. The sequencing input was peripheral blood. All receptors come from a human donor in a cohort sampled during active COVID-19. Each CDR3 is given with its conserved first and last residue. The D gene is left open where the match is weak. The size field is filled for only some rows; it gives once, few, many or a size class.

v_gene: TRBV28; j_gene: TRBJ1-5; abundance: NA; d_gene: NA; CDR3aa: CASSLVRGGFYQPQHF; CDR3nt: TGTGCCAGCAGTCTCGTCCGTGGGGGGTTCTATCAGCCCCAGCATTTT
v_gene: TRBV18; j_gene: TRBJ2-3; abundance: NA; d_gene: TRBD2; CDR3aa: CASSPPPSGGNTDTQYF; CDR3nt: TGTGCCAGCTCACCACCCCCAAGCGGGGGGAACACAGATACGCAGTATTTT
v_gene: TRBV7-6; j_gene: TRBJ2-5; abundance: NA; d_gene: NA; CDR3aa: CASSLDSETQYF; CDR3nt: TGTGCCAGCAGCCTCGACAGTGAGACCCAGTACTTC
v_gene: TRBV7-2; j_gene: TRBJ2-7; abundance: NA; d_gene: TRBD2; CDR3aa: CASSLSGLGYEQYF; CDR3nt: TGTGCCAGCAGCTTATCGGGACTAGGTTACGAGCAGTACTTC
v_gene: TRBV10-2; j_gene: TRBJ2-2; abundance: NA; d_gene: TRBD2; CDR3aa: CASRASGSGTGELFF; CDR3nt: TGCGCCAGCCGGGCTAGCGGGAGTGGAACCGGGGAGCTGTTTTTT
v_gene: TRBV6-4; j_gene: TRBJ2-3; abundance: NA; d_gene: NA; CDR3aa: CASSDGGTRDTQYF; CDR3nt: TGTGCCAGCAGTGACGGAGGCACCCGGGATACGCAGTATTTT
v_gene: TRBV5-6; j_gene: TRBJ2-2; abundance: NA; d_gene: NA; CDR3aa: CASSFPGLSNTGELFF; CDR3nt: TGTGCCAGCAGCTTCCCGGGACTGTCGAACACCGGGGAGCTGTTTTTT
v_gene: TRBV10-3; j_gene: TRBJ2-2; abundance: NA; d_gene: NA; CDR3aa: CAISESRGELFF; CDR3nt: TGTGCCATCAGTGAGTCTAGAGGGGAGCTGTTTTTT
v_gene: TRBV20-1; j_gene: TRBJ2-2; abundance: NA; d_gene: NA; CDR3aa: CSASDRLHTGELFF; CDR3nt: TGCAGTGCTAGTGACAGGTTACACACCGGGGAGCTGTTTTTT
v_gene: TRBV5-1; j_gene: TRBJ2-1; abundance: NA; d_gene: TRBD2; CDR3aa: CASRPTSGGYNEQFF; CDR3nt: TGCGCCAGCAGGCCTACTAGCGGGGGGTACAATGAGCAGTTCTTC
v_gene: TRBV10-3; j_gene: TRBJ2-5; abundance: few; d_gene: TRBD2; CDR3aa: CAISEALLAVQETQYF; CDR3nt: TGTGCCATCAGTGAGGCCCTACTAGCGGTGCAAGAGACCCAGTACTTC
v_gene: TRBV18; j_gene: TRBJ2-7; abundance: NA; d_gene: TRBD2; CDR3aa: CASSPSAGDEQYF; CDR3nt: TGTGCCAGCTCACCCTCGGCGGGGGACGAGCAGTACTTC
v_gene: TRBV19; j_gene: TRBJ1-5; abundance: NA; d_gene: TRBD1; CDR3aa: CASSPRGPLFNQPQHF; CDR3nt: TGTGCCAGTAGTCCCAGGGGGCCTCTGTTCAATCAGCCCCAGCATTTT
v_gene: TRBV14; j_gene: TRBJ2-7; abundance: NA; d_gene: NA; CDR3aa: CASSRGDGSSYEQYF; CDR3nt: TGTGCCAGCAGCCGCGGGGACGGCAGCTCCTACGAGCAGTACTTC
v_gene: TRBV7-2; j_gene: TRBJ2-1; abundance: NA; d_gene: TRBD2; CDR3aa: CASSPGLAYNEQFF; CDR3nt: TGTGCCAGCAGCCCGGGACTAGCGTACAATGAGCAGTTCTTC
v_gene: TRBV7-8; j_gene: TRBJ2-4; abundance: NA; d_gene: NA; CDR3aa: CASSPDRSIQYF; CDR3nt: TGTGCCAGCAGCCCCGACAGGAGCATTCAGTACTTC
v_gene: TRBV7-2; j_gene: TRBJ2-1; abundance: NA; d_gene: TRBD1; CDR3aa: CASSFRDRETNEQFF; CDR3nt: TGTGCCAGCAGCTTCCGGGACAGGGAAACCAATGAGCAGTTCTTC
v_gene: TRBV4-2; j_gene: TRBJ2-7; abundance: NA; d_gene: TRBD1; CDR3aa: CASSQDLGTGVKGYEQYF; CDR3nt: TGTGCCAGCAGCCAAGACCTCGGGACAGGGGTTAAGGGGTACGAGCAGTACTTC
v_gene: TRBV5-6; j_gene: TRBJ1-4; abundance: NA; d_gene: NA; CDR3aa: CASSLGDKYPGTNEKLFF; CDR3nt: TGTGCCAGCAGCTTAGGGGACAAATATCCTGGGACTAATGAAAAACTGTTTTTT
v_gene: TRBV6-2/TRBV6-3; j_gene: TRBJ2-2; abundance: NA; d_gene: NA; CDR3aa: CASSYSPGNTGELFF; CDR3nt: TGTGCCAGCAGTTACTCACCAGGGAACACCGGGGAGCTGTTTTTT
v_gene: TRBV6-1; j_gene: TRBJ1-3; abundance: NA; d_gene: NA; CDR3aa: CASSEARGGPGSGNTIYF; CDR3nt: TGTGCCAGCAGTGAAGCCAGGGGCGGACCGGGCTCTGGAAACACCATATATTTT
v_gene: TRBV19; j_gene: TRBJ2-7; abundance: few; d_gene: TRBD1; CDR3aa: CASASGTANSYEQYF; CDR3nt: TGTGCCAGCGCATCCGGGACAGCAAACTCCTACGAGCAGTACTTC
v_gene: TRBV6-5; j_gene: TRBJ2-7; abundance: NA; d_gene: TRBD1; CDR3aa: CASSYTVAGGEQYF; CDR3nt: TGTGCCAGCAGTTACACGGTGGCAGGGGGCGAGCAGTACTTC
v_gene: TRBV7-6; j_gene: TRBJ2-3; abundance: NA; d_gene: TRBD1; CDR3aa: CASSAAGGADTQYF; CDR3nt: TGTGCCAGCAGCGCTGCAGGGGGCGCAGATACGCAGTATTTT
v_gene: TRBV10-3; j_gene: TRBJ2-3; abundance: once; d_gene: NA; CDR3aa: CAIRVADTDTQYF; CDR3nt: TGTGCCATCAGGGTAGCGGACACAGATACGCAGTATTTT
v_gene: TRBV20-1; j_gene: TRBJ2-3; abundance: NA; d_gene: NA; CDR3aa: CSPSGTDTQYF; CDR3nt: TGCAGTCCCTCCGGCACAGATACGCAGTATTTT
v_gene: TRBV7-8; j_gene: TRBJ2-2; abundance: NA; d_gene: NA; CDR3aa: CASSLQRPPSSTGELFF; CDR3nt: TGTGCCAGCAGCTTACAGCGGCCCCCGAGTAGTACCGGGGAGCTGTTTTTT
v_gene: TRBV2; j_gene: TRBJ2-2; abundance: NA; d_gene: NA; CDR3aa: CASTDTNTGELFF; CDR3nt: TGTGCCAGCACTGACACGAACACCGGGGAGCTGTTTTTT
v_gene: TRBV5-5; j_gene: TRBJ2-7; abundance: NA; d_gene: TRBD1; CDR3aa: CASSVRTGDHEQYF; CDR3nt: TGTGCCAGCAGCGTTAGGACAGGGGACCACGAGCAGTACTTC
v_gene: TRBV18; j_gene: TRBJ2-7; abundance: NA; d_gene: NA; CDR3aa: CASSPLQGQNYEQYF; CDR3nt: TGTGCCAGCTCACCACTTCAGGGCCAAAACTACGAGCAGTACTTC
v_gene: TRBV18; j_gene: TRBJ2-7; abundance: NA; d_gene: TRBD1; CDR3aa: CASSPPDRGEQYF; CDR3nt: TGTGCCAGCTCACCACCGGACAGGGGCGAGCAGTACTTC
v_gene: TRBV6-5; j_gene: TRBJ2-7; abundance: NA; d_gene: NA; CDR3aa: CASSGRGHEQYF; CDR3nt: TGTGCCAGCAGCGGTCGAGGTCACGAGCAGTACTTC
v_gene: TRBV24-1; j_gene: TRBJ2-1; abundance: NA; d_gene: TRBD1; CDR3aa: CATSDRRGQGNNEQFF; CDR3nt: TGTGCCACCAGTGATAGGAGAGGACAGGGGAACAATGAGCAGTTCTTC
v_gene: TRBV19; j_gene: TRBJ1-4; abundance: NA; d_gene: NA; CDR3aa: CASSMAGATNEKLFF; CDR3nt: TGTGCCAGTAGTATGGCGGGGGCAACTAATGAAAAACTGTTTTTT
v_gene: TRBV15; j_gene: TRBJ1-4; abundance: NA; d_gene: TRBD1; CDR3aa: CATSGGTGRNEKLFF; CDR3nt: TGTGCCACCAGCGGCGGGACAGGGCGGAATGAAAAACTGTTTTTT
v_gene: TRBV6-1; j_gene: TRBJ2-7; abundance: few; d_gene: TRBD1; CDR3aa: CASSEGQGASYEQYF; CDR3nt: TGTGCCAGCAGTGAGGGACAGGGGGCGTCCTACGAGCAGTACTTC
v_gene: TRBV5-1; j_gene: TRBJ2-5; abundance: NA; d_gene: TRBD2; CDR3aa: CASSLDLAGEQTQYF; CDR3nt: TGCGCCAGCAGCTTGGATCTAGCGGGGGAACAGACCCAGTACTTC
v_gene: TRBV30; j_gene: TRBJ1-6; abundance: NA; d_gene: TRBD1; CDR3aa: CAWSSYRGRRGSPLHF; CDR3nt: TGTGCCTGGAGTTCCTACAGGGGCCGAAGGGGTTCACCCCTCCACTTT
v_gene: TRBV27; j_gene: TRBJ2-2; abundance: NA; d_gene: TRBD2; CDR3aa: CASSLLAGVGTGELFF; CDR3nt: TGTGCCAGCAGTTTATTAGCGGGAGTGGGTACCGGGGAGCTGTTTTTT
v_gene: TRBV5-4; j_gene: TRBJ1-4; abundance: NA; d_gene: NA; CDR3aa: CASSPGAGLEEKLFF; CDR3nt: TGTGCCAGCAGCCCTGGGGCGGGGTTGGAGGAAAAACTGTTTTTT
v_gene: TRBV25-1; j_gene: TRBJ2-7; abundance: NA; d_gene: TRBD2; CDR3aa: CASSESSGYSYEQYF; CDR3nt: TGTGCCAGCAGTGAATCTAGCGGGTACTCCTACGAGCAGTACTTC
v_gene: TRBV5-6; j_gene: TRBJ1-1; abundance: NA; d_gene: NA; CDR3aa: CASSLISGDTEAFF; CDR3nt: TGTGCCAGCAGCTTGATCTCAGGGGACACTGAAGCTTTCTTT
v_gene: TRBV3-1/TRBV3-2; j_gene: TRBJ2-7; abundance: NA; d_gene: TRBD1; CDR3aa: CASSFGQGEGEQYF; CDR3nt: TGTGCCAGCAGTTTCGGACAGGGAGAGGGCGAGCAGTACTTC
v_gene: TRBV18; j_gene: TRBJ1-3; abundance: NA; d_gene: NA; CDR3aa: CASSLSQGTSSGNTIYF; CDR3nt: TGTGCCAGCTCACTCTCCCAAGGGACAAGCTCTGGAAACACCATATATTTT
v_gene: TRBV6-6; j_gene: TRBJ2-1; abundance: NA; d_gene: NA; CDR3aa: CASSQQGFDEQFF; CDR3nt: TGTGCCAGCAGTCAACAGGGCTTCGACGAGCAGTTCTTC
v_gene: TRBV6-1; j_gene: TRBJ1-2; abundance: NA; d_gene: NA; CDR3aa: CASSDESPLYGYTF; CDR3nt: TGTGCCAGCAGTGATGAGTCGCCCCTCTATGGCTACACCTTC
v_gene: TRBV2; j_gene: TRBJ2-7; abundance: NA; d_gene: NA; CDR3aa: CATNRDYEQHF; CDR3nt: TGTGCCACCAACAGGGACTACGAGCAGCACTTC
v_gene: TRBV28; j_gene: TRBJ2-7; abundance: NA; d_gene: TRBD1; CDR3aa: CASSNSRTGGYEQYF; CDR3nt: TGTGCCAGCAGTAATTCCCGAACAGGGGGCTACGAGCAGTACTTC
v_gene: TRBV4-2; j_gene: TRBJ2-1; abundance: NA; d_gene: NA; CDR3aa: CASSPSANYNEQFF; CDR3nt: TGTGCCAGCAGCCCTTCCGCGAACTACAATGAGCAGTTCTTC
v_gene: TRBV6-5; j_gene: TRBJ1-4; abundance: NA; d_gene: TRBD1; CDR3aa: CASRGQGNEKLFF; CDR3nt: TGTGCCAGCAGAGGACAGGGTAATGAAAAACTGTTTTTT
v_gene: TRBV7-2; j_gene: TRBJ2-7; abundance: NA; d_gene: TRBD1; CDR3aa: CASSLAGTGAVYEQYF; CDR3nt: TGTGCCAGCAGCTTGGCGGGGACAGGTGCGGTCTACGAGCAGTACTTC
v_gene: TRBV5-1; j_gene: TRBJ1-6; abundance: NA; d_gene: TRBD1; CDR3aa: CASSSDRGFNSPLHF; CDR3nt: TGCGCCAGCAGCTCGGACAGGGGATTTAATTCACCCCTCCACTTT
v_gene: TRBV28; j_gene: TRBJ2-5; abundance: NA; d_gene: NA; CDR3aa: CASSPPTSQETQYF; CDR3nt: TGTGCCAGCAGTCCGCCGACTTCCCAAGAGACCCAGTACTTC
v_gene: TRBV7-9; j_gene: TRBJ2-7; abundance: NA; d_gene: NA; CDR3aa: CASSPAVRYEQYF; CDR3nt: TGTGCCAGCAGCCCCGCGGTCAGATACGAGCAGTACTTC
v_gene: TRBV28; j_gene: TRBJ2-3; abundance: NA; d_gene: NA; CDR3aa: CASSLGIFTDTQYF; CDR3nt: TGTGCCAGCAGTCTCGGGATCTTCACAGATACGCAGTATTTT